These 20 T cell receptor beta chains came from one sample sequenced in a study of a mutant IDH1 vaccine in newly diagnosed glioma. The method was immunoSEQ multiplex PCR; TCRdb's version includes in-frame clones alone and lacks a portion of them. The data hold about 77,000 clones, with about 85% observed a single time. Time point noted: week 23, last vaccination. One vaccine dose held 300 ug of mutant IDH1 20-mer peptide and came with topical imiquimod. Their recognized antigens are unknown. The sample consisted of PBMCs, taken from a glioma patient whose treatment included an IDH1 peptide vaccine. The receptors were gathered from a woman in her forties or fifties with glioma.

The V call is TRBV12-5, the J call TRBJ2-1, with TRBD2 identical over 10 bases. V lost 6 bases, J lost 10 bases, and 12 bases stayed unmatched. Per the germline V gene, CDR1 is LGHNT and CDR2 is FRNRAP. CDR3 length: 15 residues. The CDR3 region has the DNA TGTGCTAGTGGCCACCGGCTAGCGGGAGTCACGGAGCAGTTCTTC. Encoded protein: CASGHRLAGVTEQFF.

V usage is TRBV6-5 and J usage is TRBJ1-4; D gene ambiguous. This CDR3 is built from 14 residues. The germline gives CDR1 MNHEY, CDR2 SVGAGI. The germline V and J ends were trimmed by 6 bases and 8 bases, with 16 bases remaining between them. The CDR3 nucleotides read TGTGCCAGCAGCCTACAACCTGCCAGGGAAAAACTGTTTTTT. Translating it yields CASSLQPAREKLFF.

In the case of this clone: The junction shows a germline mismatch at one end, possibly a read error. J is TRBJ2-5 and V is TRBV7-7; D is uncertain. CDR1 is SSHAT, CDR2 FNYEAQ, per germline (reference sequence). CDR3 length: 13 residues. For the CDR3, the DNA is TGTGCTAGCAGCTACGGTCCAGCGACGACCCAGTACTTC. Protein sequence: CASSYGPATTQYF.

The table lists this clone with a few counts. The chain is built from TRBV10-3 and TRBJ1-1; D is perhaps TRBD1 (5 bases). The germline V gene has CDR1 ENHRY and CDR2 SYGVKD. This CDR3 contains 13 residues. Trimming removed 6 bases from V and 0 bases from J, with 8 bases in between. CDR3: CAIRGQLNTEAFF. CDR3 nucleotides: TGTGCCATCAGGGGGCAACTGAACACTGAAGCTTTCTTT.

This chain links TRBV7-9 with TRBJ2-2, with D possibly being TRBD1 (6 bases). V was clipped by 5 bases and J by 0 bases, with 13 bases between them. Germline V CDR1 and CDR2: SEHNR, FQNEAQ (reference sequence). The CDR3 is 16 residues long. The CDR3 DNA reads TGTGCCAGCAGCCAACGCAGGGGAACGAACACCGGGGAGCTGTTTTTT. Protein sequence: CASSQRRGTNTGELFF.

V is TRBV5-6 and J is TRBJ1-5; D is possibly TRBD1 (5 bases). V was clipped by 3 bases and J by 5 bases, with 21 bases between them. The V gene's germline CDR1 is SGHDT and CDR2 YYEEEE. The CDR3 length is 17 residues. For the CDR3, the DNA is TGTGCCAGCAGCTCAACGGGCAGGGCTCCCAGTGATCAGCCCCAGCATTTT. Translation: CASSSTGRAPSDQPQHF. Full variable domain (outside the CDR3, taken from reference TRBV5-6 and TRBJ1-5): DAGVTQSPTHLIKTRGQQVTLRCSPKSGHDTVSWYQQALGQGPQFIFQYYEEEERQRGNFPDRFSGHQFPNYSSELNVNALLLGDSALYLCASSSTGRAPSDQPQHFGDGTRLSIL.

This clone was picked up a small number of times. The chain joins TRBV9 to TRBJ1-1; D is unresolved. The CDR3 has 16 amino acids. Trimming removed 3 bases from V and 0 bases from J, with 15 bases in between. The germline V gene encodes CDR1 SGDLS and CDR2 YYNGEE. CDR3: CASSGGPEGMNTEAFF. The CDR3 DNA reads as TGTGCCAGCAGCGGAGGGCCTGAGGGAATGAACACTGAAGCTTTCTTT.

The chain recombines TRBV11-3 with TRBJ2-1, with TRBD2 matching 10 bases. V gave up 3 bases and J gave up 9 bases; unmatched junction bases: 8. The CDR3 spans 15 residues. Looked up from germline, CDR1 is SGHNT and CDR2 is YENEEA. The CDR3 nucleotides are TGTGCCAGCAGCTTTGAGGGGACTAGCGTCAGTGAGCAGTTCTTC. Its translation: CASSFEGTSVSEQFF.

This chain joins TRBV9 and TRBJ2-3; D remains unclear. Per the germline V gene, CDR1 is SGDLS and CDR2 is YYNGEE. The length of the CDR3 is 14 residues. V lost 1 base to trimming and J lost 1 base, with 7 bases between them. CDR3: CASSVTTGTDTQYF. As DNA, the CDR3 is TGTGCCAGCAGCGTAACGACTGGCACAGATACGCAGTATTTT.

In its sample, this clone was seen once. V usage is TRBV4-1 and J usage is TRBJ2-3; D uncertain. V lost 0 bases and J 7 bases, leaving 5 bases between the germline ends. The germline V gene encodes CDR1 MGHRA and CDR2 YSYEKL. The CDR3 has 12 residues. CDR3 nucleotide sequence: TGCGCCAGCAGCCAAGATAGCAATACGCAGTATTTT. Protein: CASSQDSNTQYF.

J is TRBJ2-7 and V is TRBV7-9; no clear D. Germline CDR1 and CDR2: SEHNR and FQNEAQ (reference sequence). The V end lost 5 bases, the J end lost 0 bases, and 8 bases lay between the germline ends. The CDR3 is 13 amino acids. The CDR3 DNA sequence: TGTGCCAGCAGCCAAAGGCGCTCCTACGAGCAGTACTTC. It is translated as CASSQRRSYEQYF.

The chain links TRBV27 to TRBJ2-7, with D maybe TRBD2 (6 bases). Between the trimmed V and J ends, which lost 2 bases and 0 bases, there was a span of 11 bases. The CDR3 is 15 residues long. CDR1 MNHEY and CDR2 SMNVEV come from the germline V gene (reference sequence). CDR3 DNA sequence: TGTGCCAGCAGTTTACGCGGGGTCAGCTCCTACGAGCAGTACTTC. Residues: CASSLRGVSSYEQYF.

V and J are TRBV4-1 and TRBJ2-1; 8 nucleotides match TRBD2. The CDR3 contains 18 residues. Trimming took 4 bases from V and 0 from J; bases not matched to a gene: 11. Germline CDR1 reads MGHRA; CDR2 reads YSYEKL. The DNA of the CDR3 is TGCGCCAGCAGCCCTCTCCCCGCGGGGACTAGCTCCTACAATGAGCAGTTCTTC. It yields the protein CASSPLPAGTSSYNEQFF.

The rearrangement links TRBV11-2 to TRBJ2-7; TRBD1 matches 8 bases. This CDR3 region has 13 residues. CDR1 and CDR2 (germline): SGHAT, FQNNGV. Trimming cost V 3 bases and J 6 bases; bases outside gene matches: 4. CDR3 sequence: CASSFPGGGEQYF. For the CDR3, the DNA is TGTGCCAGCAGCTTTCCAGGGGGCGGCGAGCAGTACTTC.

The chain recombines TRBV7-9 with TRBJ2-3, with a possible D match to TRBD1 (5 bases). This CDR3 region has 15 residues. Germline V gene lookup returns CDR1 SEHNR and CDR2 FQNEAQ (reference sequence). Trimming shortened V by 8 bases and J by 6 bases, and 21 bases separated the two germline ends. CDR3 DNA: TGTGCCAGCGTCTCGCCGGGTATTGGGGCGGATACGCAGTATTTT. Protein product: CASVSPGIGADTQYF.

The V gene is TRBV9, the J gene TRBJ2-1; no clear D gene. This CDR3 spans 15 amino acids. CDR1 and CDR2 (germline): SGDLS, YYNGEE. Trimming took off 2 bases at V and 4 bases at J, with 13 bases between the two ends. CDR3 region: CASSVDTAYYNEQFF. As DNA, the CDR3 is TGTGCCAGCAGCGTTGACACGGCATATTACAATGAGCAGTTCTTC. Combining the CDR3 with reference TRBV9 and TRBJ2-1 gives the whole variable domain DSGVTQTPKHLITATGQRVTLRCSPRSGDLSVYWYQQSLDQGLQFLIQYYNGEERAKGNILERFSAQQFPDLHSELNLSSLELGDSALYFCASSVDTAYYNEQFFGPGTRLTVL.

The rearrangement links TRBV6-9 to TRBJ2-3; weak D call: TRBD2 (5 bases). This CDR3 region has 12 residues. V lost 5 bases and J lost 6, with 9 bases in between. CDR1 and CDR2 (germline): MNHGY, SVAAGI. CDR3 sequence: CASSRGWDTQYF. The CDR3 DNA reads TGTGCCAGCAGTCGAGGGTGGGATACGCAGTATTTT.

This clone was observed once. This chain joins TRBV27 and TRBJ2-7; maybe TRBD1 (7 bases). CDR3 length: 16 residues. The germline V gene encodes CDR1 MNHEY and CDR2 SMNVEV (reference sequence). Trimming pared 3 bases from V and 1 base from J, leaving 16 bases between. The CDR3 DNA follows: TGTGCCAGCAGTTTGAGCCCCAGGGGGGCTTCCTACGAGCAGTACTTC. Amino acid sequence: CASSLSPRGASYEQYF.

The genes are TRBV11-2 and TRBJ2-5; TRBD1 might be the D (6 bases). V lost 1 base, J lost 5 bases, and 14 bases lay in between. The CDR3 extends over 15 amino acids. Germline V CDR1 and CDR2: SGHAT, FQNNGV. CDR3: CASSLVWTASETQYF. The CDR3 DNA follows: TGTGCCAGCAGCTTAGTGTGGACAGCCTCGGAGACCCAGTACTTC.

This chain connects TRBV6-1 to TRBJ2-3; 12 bases are a match to TRBD2. Trimming took 2 bases from V and 5 from J; bases not matched to a gene: 8. This CDR3 region has 17 residues. The V gene's germline CDR1 is MNHNS and CDR2 SASEGT. This chain's CDR3 is CASSEQPSGRAGDTQYF. CDR3 in DNA: TGTGCCAGCAGTGAACAGCCTAGCGGGAGGGCGGGAGATACGCAGTATTTT.